A single sample gave rise to the 9 T cell receptor beta chains below, sequenced in a study of human T cells and chemical hapten exposure. TCRdb reanalysed the 5' RACE reads using MiXCR and keeps one entry per CDR3 protein. Found here are around 140,000 distinct CDR3 sequences, roughly 4.1% of them singletons; the top ten hold 1.3% to 1.5%. Total RNA extraction was carried out from unfractionated whole blood. All receptors come from a female donor in good health.

The table lists this clonotype with many counts. The V gene is TRBV2, the J gene TRBJ1-5, with D possibly being TRBD1 (5 bases). CDR1 SNHLY and CDR2 FYNNEI come from the germline V gene. V lost 6 bases and J lost 2, with 11 bases in between. This CDR3 has 14 amino acids. CDR3 sequence reads: CASRGVYGNQPQHF. The CDR3 DNA reads as TGTGCCAGCAGGGGGGTCTACGGCAATCAGCCCCAGCATTTT.

The table lists this clonotype with many counts. V is TRBV20-1 and J is TRBJ2-3; D not certain. Germline V CDR1 and CDR2: DFQATT, SNEGSKA (reference sequence). The CDR3 contains 11 residues. Trimming pared 3 bases from V and 1 base from J, leaving 2 bases between. CDR3 sequence reads: CSASRTDTQYF. CDR3 nucleotides: TGCAGTGCTAGTCGCACAGATACGCAGTATTTT.

At least ten counts were recorded for this clonotype. V and J are TRBV6-5 and TRBJ1-5; D might be TRBD1 (6 bases). V was cut by 6 bases and J by 6 bases, with 12 bases left in between. The V gene's germline CDR1 is MNHEY and CDR2 SVGAGI. The CDR3 has 13 amino acids. CDR3 region: CASSGGLGQPQHF. The DNA for the CDR3 is TGTGCCAGCAGCGGGGGGCTAGGTCAGCCCCAGCATTTT.

This clonotype was seen many times. The chain combines TRBV7-2 with TRBJ1-1; D gene ambiguous. CDR3 length equals 13 residues. V dropped 3 bases and J dropped 1 base, with 6 bases sitting between them. CDR1 SGHTA and CDR2 FQGNSA come from the germline V gene. CDR3 amino acids: CASSLMGNTEAFF. The CDR3 DNA sequence: TGTGCCAGCAGCTTGATGGGGAACACTGAAGCTTTCTTT.

This clonotype was observed at least ten times. The chain links TRBV19 to TRBJ2-7; D might be TRBD1 or TRBD2, each matching 5 bases. V was clipped by 4 bases and J by 4 bases, with 14 bases between them. The CDR3 sequence is 14 residues long. The germline V gene encodes CDR1 LNHDA and CDR2 SQIVND (reference sequence). The CDR3 DNA sequence: TGTGCCAGTAGTACCAGGGTCGGGGCGTACGAGCAGTACTTC. Amino acid sequence: CASSTRVGAYEQYF.

This clonotype was seen ten or more times. This chain uses TRBV20-1 with TRBJ2-2; TRBD2 matches 7 bases. The trim removed 2 bases at V and 7 bases at J, leaving 10 bases unmatched. The germline V gene has CDR1 DFQATT and CDR2 SNEGSKA (reference sequence). The CDR3 has 15 amino acids. CDR3 bases: TGCAGTGCTAGACCCCGGACTAGTTTCATCGGGGAGCTGTTTTTT. This encodes CSARPRTSFIGELFF.

The V gene is TRBV19, the J gene TRBJ1-2; 7 nucleotides align to TRBD1. Germline lookup yields CDR1 LNHDA and CDR2 SQIVND (reference sequence). The CDR3 is made up of 19 amino acids. V shed 7 bases and J 2 bases; nucleotides not matched to a gene: 22. The CDR3 coding sequence is TGTGCCAGTAAGATTGAAGTCAGGGGACAGACTAATCTAAACTATGGCTACACCTTC. This sequence encodes CASKIEVRGQTNLNYGYTF.

This clonotype was counted many times. The chain has TRBV7-9 and TRBJ2-1, with 7 nucleotides matching TRBD1. Germline V gives CDR1 SEHNR, CDR2 FQNEAQ (reference sequence). The CDR3 totals 16 residues. V was clipped by 1 base and J by 0 bases; unmatched bases: 3. This chain's CDR3 is CASSLGTGYSYNEQFF. The CDR3 nucleotides read TGTGCCAGCAGCTTAGGGACAGGATACTCCTACAATGAGCAGTTCTTC.

The chain couples TRBV6-5 to TRBJ1-4; D call uncertain. The CDR3 has 15 amino acids. Trimming took off 6 bases at V and 7 bases at J, with 18 bases between the two ends. The germline gives CDR1 MNHEY, CDR2 SVGAGI. The CDR3 loop reads CASSSPMEGSEKLFF. In nucleotides, the CDR3 is TGTGCCAGCAGCTCTCCGATGGAAGGCAGTGAAAAACTGTTTTTT.